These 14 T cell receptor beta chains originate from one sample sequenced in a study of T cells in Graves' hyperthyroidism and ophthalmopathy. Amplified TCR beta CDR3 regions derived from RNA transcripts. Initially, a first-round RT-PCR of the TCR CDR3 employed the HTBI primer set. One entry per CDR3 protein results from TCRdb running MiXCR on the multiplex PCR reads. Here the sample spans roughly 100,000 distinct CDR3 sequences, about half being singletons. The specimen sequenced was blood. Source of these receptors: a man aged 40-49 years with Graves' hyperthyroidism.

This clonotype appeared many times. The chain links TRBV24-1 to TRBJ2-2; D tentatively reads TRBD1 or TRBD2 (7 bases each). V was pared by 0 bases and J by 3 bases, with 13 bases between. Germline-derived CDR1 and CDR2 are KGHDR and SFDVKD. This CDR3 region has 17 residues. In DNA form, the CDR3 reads TGTGCCACCAGTGATTTGAGGCAGGGGGGGGACACCGGGGAGCTGTTTTTT. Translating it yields CATSDLRQGGDTGELFF.

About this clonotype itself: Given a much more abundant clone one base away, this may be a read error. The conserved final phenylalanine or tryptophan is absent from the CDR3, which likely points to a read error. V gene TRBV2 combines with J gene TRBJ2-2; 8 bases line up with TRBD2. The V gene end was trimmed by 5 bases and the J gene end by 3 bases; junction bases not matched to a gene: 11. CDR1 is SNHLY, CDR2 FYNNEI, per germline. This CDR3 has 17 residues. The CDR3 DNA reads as TGTGCCAGCAGTTTCTCTGCTAGCGGGTTCGACACCGGGGAGCTGTTTTCT. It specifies CASSFSASGFDTGELFS.

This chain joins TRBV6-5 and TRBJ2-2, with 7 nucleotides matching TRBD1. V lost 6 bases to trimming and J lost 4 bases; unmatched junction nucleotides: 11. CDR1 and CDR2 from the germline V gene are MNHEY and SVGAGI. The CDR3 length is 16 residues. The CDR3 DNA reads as TGTGCCAGCAGCCCCGTTACAGGGGTGTTCACCGGGGAGCTGTTTTTT. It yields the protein CASSPVTGVFTGELFF.

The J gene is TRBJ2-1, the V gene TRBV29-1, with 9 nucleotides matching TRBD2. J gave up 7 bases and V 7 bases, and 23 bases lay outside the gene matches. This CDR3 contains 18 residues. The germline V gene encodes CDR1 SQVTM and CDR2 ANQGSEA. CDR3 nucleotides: TGCAGCGCTTCGCGGGGGGGCGTTAAGGCTAGCGGGGCTAATGAGCAGTTCTTC. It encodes CSASRGGVKASGANEQFF.

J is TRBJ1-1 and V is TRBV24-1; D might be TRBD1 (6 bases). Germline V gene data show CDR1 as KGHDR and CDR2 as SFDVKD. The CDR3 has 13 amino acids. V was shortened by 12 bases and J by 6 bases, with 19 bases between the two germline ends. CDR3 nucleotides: TGTGCCGCTAGTGATCAGGGGAGGGCTGAAGCTTTCTTT. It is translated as CAASDQGRAEAFF.

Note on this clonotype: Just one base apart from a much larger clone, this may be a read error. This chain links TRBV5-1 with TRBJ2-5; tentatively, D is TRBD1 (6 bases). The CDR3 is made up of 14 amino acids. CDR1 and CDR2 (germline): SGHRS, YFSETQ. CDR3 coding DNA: TGCGTCAGCAGCTTAGCCCCGACAGGAGAGACCCAGTACTTC. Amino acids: CVSSLAPTGETQYF. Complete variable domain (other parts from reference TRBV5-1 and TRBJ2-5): KAGVTQTPRYLIKTRGQQVTLSCSPISGHRSVSWYQQTPGQGLQFLFEYFSETQRNKGNFPGRFSGRQFSNSRSEMNVSTLELGDSALYLCVSSLAPTGETQYFGPGTRLLVL.

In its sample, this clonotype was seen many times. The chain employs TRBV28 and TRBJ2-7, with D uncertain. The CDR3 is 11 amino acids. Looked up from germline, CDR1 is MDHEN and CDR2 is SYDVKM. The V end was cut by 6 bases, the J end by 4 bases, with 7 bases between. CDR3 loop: CASSITYEQYF. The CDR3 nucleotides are TGTGCCAGCAGCATTACGTACGAGCAGTACTTC.

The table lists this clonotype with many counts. As DNA, the CDR3 is TGCGCCAGCAGAAGTGTAGGGGCGCAGTTAACTTTCTTT. It yields the protein CASRSVGAQLTFF. The rearrangement uses TRBV5-1 and TRBJ1-1, with D possibly TRBD1 on 5 matching bases. Trimming removed 5 bases at V and 12 bases at J, with 20 bases between. CDR1 and CDR2 (germline): SGHRS, YFSETQ. The CDR3 totals 13 residues.

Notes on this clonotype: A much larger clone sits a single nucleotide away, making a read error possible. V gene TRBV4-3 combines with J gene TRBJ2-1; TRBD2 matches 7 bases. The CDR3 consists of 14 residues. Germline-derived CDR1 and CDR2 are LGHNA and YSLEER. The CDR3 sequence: CASSQGGRNNEQLF. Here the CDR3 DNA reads TGCGCCAGCAGCCAGGGGGGGAGAAACAATGAGCAGCTCTTC.

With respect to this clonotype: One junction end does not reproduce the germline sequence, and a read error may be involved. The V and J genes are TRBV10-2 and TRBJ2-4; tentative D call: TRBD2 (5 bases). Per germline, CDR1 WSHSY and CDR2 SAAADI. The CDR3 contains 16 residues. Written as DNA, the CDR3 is TGCGCCAGCAGTGAGTCGCAGGTTCTAGCCAAAAACATTCAGTACTGG. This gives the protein CASSESQVLAKNIQYW.

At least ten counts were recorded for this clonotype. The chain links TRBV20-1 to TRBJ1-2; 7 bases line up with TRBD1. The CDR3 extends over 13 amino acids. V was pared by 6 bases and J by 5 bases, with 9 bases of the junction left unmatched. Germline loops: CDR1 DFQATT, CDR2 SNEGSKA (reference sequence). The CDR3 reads CSARGQGVYGYTF. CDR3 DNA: TGCAGTGCCCGCGGGCAGGGGGTATATGGCTACACCTTC.

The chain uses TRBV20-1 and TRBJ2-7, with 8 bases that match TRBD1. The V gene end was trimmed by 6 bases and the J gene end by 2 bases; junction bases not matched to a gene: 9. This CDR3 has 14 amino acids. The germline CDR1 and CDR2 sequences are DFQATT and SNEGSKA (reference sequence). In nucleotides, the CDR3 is TGCAGTGCCAGTGGGACAGGACGGACCTACGAGCAGTACTTC. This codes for CSASGTGRTYEQYF.

CDR3 nucleotide sequence: TGTGCCAGCCGGGCGGGGGGGAACTACAATGAGCAGTTCTTC. As protein: CASRAGGNYNEQFF. The J gene is TRBJ2-1, the V gene TRBV6-4, with 9 positions matching TRBD2. Germline CDR1 is MRHNA and CDR2 is SNTAGT. This CDR3 is 14 amino acids long. V shed 8 bases and J 3 bases; nucleotides not matched to a gene: 5.

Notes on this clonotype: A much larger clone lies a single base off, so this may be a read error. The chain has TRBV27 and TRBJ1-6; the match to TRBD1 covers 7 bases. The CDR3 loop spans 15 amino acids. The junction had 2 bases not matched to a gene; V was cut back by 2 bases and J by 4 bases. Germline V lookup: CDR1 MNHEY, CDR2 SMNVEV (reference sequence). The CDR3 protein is CASSLEGAYNSPLHF. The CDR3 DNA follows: TGTGCCAGCAGTTTAGAGGGGGCGTATAATTCACCCCTCCACTTT.